This T cell receptor beta chain was captured in a study of T cell repertoires in cytomegalovirus infection (dated by TCRdb to between 2018 and 2020). Regarding the research as a whole: Donor HLA type was relevant to the analysis, because carriage of CMV infection together with the matching HLA type was indicated by public TCR beta signatures. Results the study describes overall, beyond this receptor: The ex vivo response was dominated by HLA-C-restricted CMV-specific TCR beta clonotypes, and the single most frequent clonotype in two of eight donors was supplied by these HLA-C-restricted clonotypes. In both this cohort and an independent cohort of over 350 donors, the cumulative frequency of public TCR beta family members distinguished carriers of CMV infection plus the relevant HLA type.

Sequencing was performed on an Illumina HiSeq 1500. TCRdb reprocessing: public reads trimmed at Q25 with fastp, clones called with MiXCR, in-frame beta chains kept. Rows are unified per CDR3 protein, each entry keeping the most common DNA and genes. The sample table contains 150,000 to 200,000 distinct CDR3 sequences; only one count was recorded for more than 15% of them. In total, the top ten clones hold over 15% of the sample. Details on this clonotype: The specificity of this receptor is unknown. No base-level quality is on record; no much larger clone is a single base apart.

The CDR3 numbers 15 residues from cysteine through phenylalanine. Only the CDR3 part of the read is kept: 45 bases, read in frame from the first base. Per the germline V gene, MNHEY is the CDR1 and SVGEGT is the CDR2. V and J are trimmed by 2 bases and 2 bases, and the gene matches miss 2 bases of the junction. This sequence uses TRBV6-2 or TRBV6-3 and TRBJ2-3; the central 9 bases match TRBD2. Specimen: CD8+ T cells from PBMCs. The sequence came from a human donor in good health (CMV status not recorded). Some clones in this sample may be carry-over from other donors' samples. The nucleotide sequence is TGTGCCAGCAGTTACCTAGCGGGGTACACAGATACGCAGTATTTT. It encodes CASSYLAGYTDTQYF.